Following are 30 T cell receptor beta chains from one sample sequenced in a study of CD8 T cells in Susac syndrome. RNA was extracted with the RNeasy kit, and a quantity of roughly 0.45 to 1 ug was reverse transcribed using random hexamers. TCRdb re-called the immunoSEQ multiplex PCR reads through MiXCR, storing one row per CDR3 protein. The data hold some 150,000 distinct CDR3 sequences, with approximately 93% observed a single time. The sequenced sample was CD8+ T cells from PBMCs. All receptors come from a human donor with multiple sclerosis.

The chain has TRBV7-7 and TRBJ2-7; D remains unclear. The V gene's germline CDR1 is SSHAT and CDR2 FNYEAQ (reference sequence). The CDR3 is 13 residues long. The ends were cut back, 4 bases at V and 0 bases at J, with 7 bases in the middle. CDR3 sequence reads: CASSSLISYEQYF. For the CDR3, the DNA is TGTGCCAGCAGCTCGTTGATCTCCTACGAGCAGTACTTC.

The gene calls are TRBV5-6 and TRBJ1-5; D ambiguous. Trimming pared 2 bases from V and 0 bases from J, leaving 18 bases between. CDR1 is SGHDT, CDR2 YYEEEE, per germline. The CDR3 spans 18 residues. This CDR3 is CASSFGTSLGYSNQPQHF. In DNA, the CDR3 is TGTGCCAGCAGCTTCGGCACAAGCCTCGGATATAGCAATCAGCCCCAGCATTTT.

V usage is TRBV28 and J usage is TRBJ1-2; tentatively, D is TRBD1 (5 bases). This CDR3 spans 15 amino acids. The V gene lost 1 base and the J gene lost 1 base, with 10 bases spanning the gap. Germline lookup yields CDR1 MDHEN and CDR2 SYDVKM. The CDR3 here is CASSLLSGGNYGYTF. CDR3 bases: TGTGCCAGCAGTTTATTGTCCGGGGGTAACTATGGCTACACCTTC.

The chain joins TRBV5-4 to TRBJ2-7, with 11 bases matching TRBD2. The germline gives CDR1 SGHNT, CDR2 YYREEE (reference sequence). The CDR3 spans 18 residues. V gave up 3 bases and J gave up 1 base; unmatched junction bases: 12. This chain's CDR3 is CASSWGTSGEGRSYEQYF. The CDR3 DNA is TGTGCCAGCAGCTGGGGGACTAGCGGAGAGGGGCGTTCCTACGAGCAGTACTTC. Variable domain in full (rest from reference TRBV5-4 and TRBJ2-7): ETGVTQSPTHLIKTRGQQVTLRCSSQSGHNTVSWYQQALGQGPQFIFQYYREEENGRGNFPPRFSGLQFPNYSSELNVNALELDDSALYLCASSWGTSGEGRSYEQYFGPGTRLTVT.

The chain recombines TRBV7-8 with TRBJ2-1; 7 bases match TRBD1. The CDR3 totals 15 residues. The V and J ends lost 4 bases and 13 bases, in that order; junction bases with no gene match: 16. The germline CDR1 and CDR2 sequences are SGHVS and FQNEAQ. The CDR3 sequence is CASSSRDSSTPPQFF. The CDR3 DNA sequence: TGTGCCAGCAGCTCCCGGGACAGTTCGACTCCCCCCCAGTTCTTC.

This CDR3 reads CASNRDGLYNEQFF. In DNA form, the CDR3 reads TGTGCCAGCAACCGGGACGGATTGTACAATGAGCAGTTCTTC. The chain uses TRBV12-3 or TRBV12-4 and TRBJ2-1; D might be TRBD1 or TRBD2, each matching 5 bases. Trimming took off 7 bases at V and 4 bases at J, with 14 bases between the two ends. The CDR3 has 14 residues.

This clonotype is a singleton in its sample. This chain joins TRBV12-3 or TRBV12-4 and TRBJ2-7; 8 nucleotides match TRBD1. Trimming took 5 bases from V and 10 from J; bases not matched to a gene: 19. The CDR3 is made up of 16 amino acids. CDR3 residues: CASSPRTGIVRFAQYF. In DNA form, the CDR3 reads TGTGCCAGCAGTCCCCGGACAGGGATTGTTAGATTTGCCCAGTACTTC.

This clonotype was detected only once. The genes are TRBV30 and TRBJ2-5; 7 nucleotides agree with TRBD1. Trimming removed 4 bases from V and 2 bases from J; junction bases left unmatched: 4. Germline CDR1 and CDR2: GTSNPN and SVGIG (reference sequence). This CDR3 is 13 amino acids long. The CDR3: CAWIARGQETQYF. The CDR3 nucleotides are TGTGCCTGGATCGCCAGGGGGCAAGAGACCCAGTACTTC.

This chain joins TRBV5-1 and TRBJ2-5, with a weak D call TRBD2 (5 bases). V was pared by 4 bases and J by 13 bases, with 14 bases between. CDR3 size: 11 residues. Germline V gene sequence: CDR1 SGHRS, CDR2 YFSETQ. This chain's CDR3 is CASSTPRGLYF. The CDR3, as DNA: TGCGCCAGCAGCACGCCCCGGGGTCTGTACTTC.

The genes are TRBV7-7 and TRBJ2-1; weak D call: TRBD2 (7 bases). Germline loops: CDR1 SSHAT, CDR2 FNYEAQ (reference sequence). Trimming pared 5 bases from V and 7 bases from J, leaving 12 bases between. CDR3 length: 13 amino acids. Written as DNA, the CDR3 is TGTGCCAGCAGCCTAAGGGGGGGTAATGAGCAGTTCTTC. Encoded protein: CASSLRGGNEQFF.

This CDR3 is CSVDGQGEAYEQYF. The CDR3 DNA follows: TGCAGCGTTGATGGACAGGGGGAGGCGTACGAGCAGTACTTC. This chain uses TRBV29-1 with TRBJ2-7; 10 bases line up with TRBD1. Per germline, CDR1 SQVTM and CDR2 ANQGSEA. The CDR3 totals 14 residues. The junction had 6 bases not matched to a gene; V was cut back by 3 bases and J by 4 bases.

The V call is TRBV15, the J call TRBJ2-3; either TRBD1 or TRBD2 may supply D (5 bases each). Germline V CDR1 and CDR2: LNHNV, YYDKDF (reference sequence). The CDR3 covers 16 residues. Trimming took 2 bases from V and 8 from J, leaving 20 bases between them. CDR3 DNA sequence: TGTGCCACCAGCAGACATAACTTTGGACTGAGGGGTACGCAGTATTTT. Its translation is CATSRHNFGLRGTQYF.

The J gene is TRBJ2-7, the V gene TRBV6-5, with a possible D match to TRBD1 (6 bases). The CDR3 extends over 14 amino acids. The V gene's germline CDR1 is MNHEY and CDR2 SVGAGI. V was pared by 5 bases and J by 0 bases, with 11 bases between. The CDR3 reads CASSPGELSYEQYF. DNA for the CDR3: TGTGCCAGCAGTCCAGGGGAGCTCTCCTACGAGCAGTACTTC.

In the case of this clonotype: One junction end disagrees with the germline gene, perhaps due to a read error. The chain recombines TRBV20-1 with TRBJ2-7; 10 nucleotides match TRBD2. This CDR3 contains 14 residues. Per the germline V gene, CDR1 is DFQATT and CDR2 is SNEGSKA (reference sequence). In DNA form, the CDR3 reads TGCAGCGCTACTTGGTCTAGCGGGGGATACGAGCAGTACTTC. It is translated as CSATWSSGGYEQYF.

V is TRBV19 and J is TRBJ1-1; no clear D gene. V was trimmed by 3 bases and J by 0 bases, leaving 5 bases between them. Germline CDR1 LNHDA, CDR2 SQIVND (reference sequence). The CDR3 spans 13 residues. The CDR3 sequence is CASSITVNTEAFF. Written as DNA, the CDR3 is TGTGCCAGTAGTATTACAGTGAACACTGAAGCTTTCTTT.

The chain combines TRBV9 with TRBJ2-1, with D possibly TRBD2 on 7 matching bases. CDR1 SGDLS and CDR2 YYNGEE come from the germline V gene. This CDR3 has 15 amino acids. Deletions cut 0 bases from V and 1 base from J, with 8 bases between. The CDR3 region is CASSVEGGSYNEQFF. The CDR3 DNA sequence: TGTGCCAGCAGCGTAGAGGGGGGGTCCTACAATGAGCAGTTCTTC.

The chain uses TRBV10-3 and TRBJ2-3; perhaps TRBD2 as D (7 bases). The CDR3 is 15 amino acids. Trimming left V 6 bases short and J 5 bases short, with 18 bases between. Germline V CDR1 and CDR2: ENHRY, SYGVKD. CDR3 sequence (DNA): TGTGCCATCAGCGCCCTCGGGGGGCGGGGAGATACGCAGTATTTT. It encodes CAISALGGRGDTQYF.

The rearrangement uses TRBV27 and TRBJ2-7; no firm D call. The V gene's germline CDR1 is MNHEY and CDR2 SMNVEV (reference sequence). V was clipped by 1 base and J by 6 bases, with 13 bases between them. CDR3 size: 14 residues. The CDR3 bases are TGTGCCAGCAGTTTATTTAGGGAATCTGGCGAGCAGTACTTC. Translating it yields CASSLFRESGEQYF.

This chain connects TRBV3-1 to TRBJ2-5; D assignment may be TRBD1 or TRBD2 (6 bases each). This CDR3 is built from 18 residues. Germline CDR1 LGHDT, CDR2 YNNKEL (reference sequence). Trimming removed 1 base at V and 4 bases at J, with 22 bases between. This CDR3 reads CASSQGAYSLRGGETQYF. CDR3 nucleotide sequence: TGTGCCAGCAGCCAAGGCGCGTACAGCCTCAGGGGAGGAGAGACCCAGTACTTC.

The CDR3 DNA reads TGTGCCAGCAGTTGGATACAGGGGACACCTTACTACACCTTC. It specifies CASSWIQGTPYYTF. The rearrangement uses TRBV27 and TRBJ1-2; TRBD1 matches at 7 bases. The germline CDR1 and CDR2 sequences are MNHEY and SMNVEV (reference sequence). V shed 4 bases, J shed 10 bases, and the junction held 12 bases outside the gene matches. CDR3 size: 14 residues.

The rearrangement joins TRBV20-1 to TRBJ2-7, with a weak D call TRBD1 (6 bases). The germline V gene has CDR1 DFQATT and CDR2 SNEGSKA (reference sequence). V shed 0 bases and J shed 0 bases, with 12 bases lying between them. This CDR3 region has 15 residues. In DNA form, the CDR3 reads TGCAGTGCTAGAGATAAAGGACAGATCTCCTACGAGCAGTACTTC. Protein sequence: CSARDKGQISYEQYF.

The V call is TRBV25-1, the J call TRBJ2-5; 16 bases are a match to TRBD2. The V segment lost 6 bases and the J segment 4 bases; nucleotides outside the gene matches: 5. The CDR3 spans 16 residues. Germline V lookup: CDR1 MGHDK, CDR2 SYGVNS. CDR3 sequence reads: CASRGTSGGAGETQYF. CDR3 DNA sequence: TGTGCCAGCAGAGGGACTAGCGGGGGGGCTGGAGAGACCCAGTACTTC.

This chain joins TRBV2 and TRBJ1-4, with a possible D match to TRBD1 (6 bases). V lost 0 bases, J lost 8 bases, and 16 bases lay in between. CDR3 size: 16 residues. The germline gives CDR1 SNHLY, CDR2 FYNNEI. The CDR3 reads CASSEARGGGQEKLFF. CDR3 nucleotides: TGTGCCAGCAGTGAAGCCCGAGGAGGGGGTCAAGAAAAACTGTTTTTT.

The gene calls are TRBV20-1 and TRBJ1-5; D is possibly TRBD1 (6 bases). The V gene lost 0 bases and the J gene lost 4 bases, with 13 bases spanning the gap. Germline V gene sequence: CDR1 DFQATT, CDR2 SNEGSKA (reference sequence). This CDR3 is 15 amino acids long. The DNA for the CDR3 is TGCAGTGCTAGAGATAGGGAGGGGGGAAATCAGCCCCAGCATTTT. This sequence encodes CSARDREGGNQPQHF.

This chain connects TRBV6-5 to TRBJ2-7, with 8 bases that match TRBD1. The CDR3 spans 13 residues. Losses at the gene ends were 6 bases for V and 5 bases for J; bases not matched to a gene: 6. Germline V CDR1 and CDR2: MNHEY, SVGAGI. This chain's CDR3 is CASRQGVVNEQYF. In DNA, the CDR3 is TGTGCCAGCAGACAGGGGGTGGTGAACGAGCAGTACTTC.

The rearrangement links TRBV5-6 to TRBJ1-1; D remains ambiguous. The germline CDR1 and CDR2 sequences are SGHDT and YYEEEE. V gave up 4 bases and J gave up 10 bases, with 17 bases separating them. The CDR3 runs to 13 residues. In DNA, the CDR3 is TGTGCCAGCAGCATTGGACGGGCCCTAGGAGCTTTCTTT. It encodes CASSIGRALGAFF.

The V call is TRBV21-1, the J call TRBJ2-5; the D segment call TRBD2 is taken from the table without a DNA check. TRBV21-1 is flagged as a pseudogene. There are 18 residues in the CDR3. The CDR3 DNA reads TGTGCCAGCAGCAAAATCACTAGCGGGGAAACCCCAAAGGGGACCCAGTACTTC. It yields the protein CASSKITSGETPKGTQYF.

The rearrangement joins TRBV9 to TRBJ2-1; 10 bases agree with TRBD2. This CDR3 is built from 15 residues. V trimming: 3 bases; J trimming: 8 bases; junction bases outside the gene matches: 8. CDR1 and CDR2 (germline): SGDLS, YYNGEE. For the CDR3, the DNA is TGTGCCAGCAGCGCCCCAGCGGGGGGGCCTCATGAGCAGTTCTTC. Its protein is CASSAPAGGPHEQFF.

The rearrangement uses TRBV12-3 or TRBV12-4 and TRBJ2-3, with 8 bases matching TRBD1. The CDR3 extends over 16 amino acids. Trimming took 5 bases from V and 3 from J; bases not matched to a gene: 10. The CDR3 here is CASSPRQGLDTDTQYF. In DNA, the CDR3 is TGTGCCAGCAGTCCCCGACAGGGGTTGGATACAGATACGCAGTATTTT.

V and J are TRBV2 and TRBJ2-3; the D is unclear. The CDR3 is made up of 15 amino acids. Per the germline V gene, CDR1 is SNHLY and CDR2 is FYNNEI. V was clipped by 2 bases and J by 0 bases, with 9 bases between them. CDR3 sequence reads: CASSESYFSTDTQYF. CDR3 coding DNA: TGTGCCAGCAGTGAATCTTATTTTAGCACAGATACGCAGTATTTT.